The 13 T cell receptor beta chains reported below all come from one sample, sequenced in a study of Tregs in tolerant kidney transplant recipients. Libraries were prepared by immunoSEQ multiplex PCR; TCRdb keeps only in-frame clonotypes and omits some of them. The table has over 60,000 clones, around 98% seen once; the top ten hold 0.55% to 0.6%. The sample here was CD4+ T cells from blood, taken before the transplant. The receptor set was obtained from a human donor who received a combined kidney and bone marrow transplant.

This clone turned up a few times. The rearrangement joins TRBV30 to TRBJ1-1; D not resolved. The germline CDR1 and CDR2 sequences are GTSNPN and SVGIG (reference sequence). This CDR3 has 12 amino acids. With 2 bases removed from V and 0 bases from J, the gap between germline ends came to 4 bases. The CDR3 DNA reads TGTGCCTGGAGTCATGTGAACACTGAAGCTTTCTTT. Its translation: CAWSHVNTEAFF.

Note on this clone: No DNA is shown, since the ends of the CDR3 on it are uncertain; the CDR3 is the one TCRdb lists. The chain recombines TRBV25-1 with TRBJ1-2; the D call TRBD1 from the table was never checked on the DNA. Germline V gene lookup returns CDR1 MGHDK and CDR2 SYGVNS. The CDR3 is 12 residues long, ends included. This CDR3 is CASSSTVGTGTF.

The CDR3 sequence is CASSTGAGETQYF. The DNA for the CDR3 is TGTGCCAGCAGTACAGGGGCCGGGGAGACCCAGTACTTC. The chain carries TRBV6-4 and TRBJ2-5, with 7 bases identical to TRBD1. Germline assignment: CDR1 MRHNA and CDR2 SNTAGT. The ends lost 5 bases at V and 5 bases at J; junction bases unmatched: 5. The CDR3 length is 13 residues.

A word on this clone: Other DNA sequences in the same sample also yield this CDR3. The V gene is TRBV5-1, the J gene TRBJ2-5; 8 bases line up with TRBD1. Trimming at V came to 3 bases and at J to 1 base, leaving 2 bases not matched to a gene. Germline V gene data show CDR1 as SGHRS and CDR2 as YFSETQ. The CDR3 contains 14 residues. The CDR3 loop is CASSSGQGQETQYF. The CDR3 DNA is TGCGCCAGCAGCTCCGGACAGGGCCAAGAGACCCAGTACTTC. Variable domain in full (rest from reference TRBV5-1 and TRBJ2-5): KAGVTQTPRYLIKTRGQQVTLSCSPISGHRSVSWYQQTPGQGLQFLFEYFSETQRNKGNFPGRFSGRQFSNSRSEMNVSTLELGDSALYLCASSSGQGQETQYFGPGTRLLVL.

This sequence joins TRBV7-9 and TRBJ2-3; 15 nucleotides agree with TRBD2. V gave up 5 bases and J gave up 4 bases; unmatched junction bases: 7. CDR1 and CDR2 (germline): SEHNR, FQNEAQ (reference sequence). The CDR3 sequence is 17 residues long. CDR3 sequence (DNA): TGTGCCAGCAGCCTCTGGACTAGCGGGAGGGTTCCAGATACGCAGTATTTT. Encoded protein: CASSLWTSGRVPDTQYF.

The chain links TRBV11-1 to TRBJ1-2; D unclear. The CDR3 consists of 12 residues. The ends were cut back, 5 bases at V and 4 bases at J, with 8 bases in the middle. Per germline, CDR1 SGHAT and CDR2 FQDESV (reference sequence). As DNA, the CDR3 is TGTGCCAGCAGCCTCGGGTCCTATGGCTACACCTTC. This encodes CASSLGSYGYTF.

This chain connects TRBV7-2 to TRBJ2-7; 9 bases are shared with TRBD1. In germline, CDR1 is SGHTA, CDR2 FQGNSA. V was pared by 4 bases and J by 3 bases, with 10 bases of the junction left unmatched. This CDR3 is built from 16 residues. The CDR3 bases are TGTGCCAGCAGCTACCAGCCGGGACAGGGCAACTACGAGCAGTACTTC. It yields the protein CASSYQPGQGNYEQYF.

The chain joins TRBV2 to TRBJ2-7, with a weak D call TRBD1 (6 bases). The CDR3 is 14 residues long. The ends were cut back, 3 bases at V and 2 bases at J, with 11 bases in the middle. Germline loops: CDR1 SNHLY, CDR2 FYNNEI. Here the CDR3 DNA reads TGTGCCAGCAGTGACAGGGGCCCCCCCTACGAGCAGTACTTC. Its protein is CASSDRGPPYEQYF.

The chain uses TRBV20-1 and TRBJ2-7; the D gene is possibly TRBD1 (5 bases). The CDR3 runs 11 residues. V lost 2 bases to trimming and J lost 3 bases, with 5 bases between them. Looked up from germline, CDR1 is DFQATT and CDR2 is SNEGSKA (reference sequence). The CDR3 bases are TGCAGTGCTAGACAGGGCTACGAGCAGTACTTC. Its translation: CSARQGYEQYF.

The rearrangement links TRBV10-1 to TRBJ1-1; no reliable D call. The germline gives CDR1 WNHNN, CDR2 SYGVQD (reference sequence). The CDR3 is 13 residues long. Trimming pared 2 bases from V and 5 bases from J, leaving 9 bases between. The CDR3 DNA reads as TGCGCCAGCAGTGAGAACAGCACAACTGAAGCTTTCTTT. The encoded protein is CASSENSTTEAFF.

The chain employs TRBV7-2 and TRBJ1-1; 8 bases agree with TRBD1. This CDR3 is built from 15 residues. The V segment lost 4 bases and the J segment 0 bases; nucleotides outside the gene matches: 4. Germline CDR1 reads SGHTA; CDR2 reads FQGNSA. CDR3 loop: CASSSWDRMNTEAFF. In DNA form, the CDR3 reads TGTGCCAGCAGCTCCTGGGACAGGATGAACACTGAAGCTTTCTTT.

The V call is TRBV7-2, the J call TRBJ1-1; D may be TRBD1 (6 bases). Germline V gene sequence: CDR1 SGHTA, CDR2 FQGNSA. The CDR3 has 15 amino acids. The V and J ends lost 5 bases and 5 bases respectively, with 18 bases between them. Here the CDR3 reads CASSAPTGYRTEAFF. In DNA, the CDR3 is TGTGCCAGCAGCGCCCCGACAGGATACCGAACTGAAGCTTTCTTT.

V usage is TRBV15 and J usage is TRBJ2-2; tentative D call: TRBD1 (5 bases). Germline V gives CDR1 LNHNV, CDR2 YYDKDF (reference sequence). Trimming took off 2 bases at V and 4 bases at J, with 5 bases between the two ends. This CDR3 has 13 residues. The CDR3 DNA sequence: TGTGCCACCAGCAGACAGGGCACCGGGGAGCTGTTTTTT. Translated: CATSRQGTGELFF.